This T cell receptor (beta chain) originates from a study of shared clonotypes between healthy human individuals. Study context: Aged 18 to 49, the donors were a couple of women and a few men. For every donor, three CD4 naive, three CD4 memory, two CD8 naive and one CD8 memory plates were used.

This CDR3 is built from 14 residues. Per the germline V gene, CDR1 is SGHDT and CDR2 is YYEEEE. V shed 0 bases and J shed 10 bases, with 11 bases lying between them. Sequencing was at deep level. Sequenced by immunoSEQ multiplex PCR; TCRdb stores in-frame clones only, minus some. This sample has roughly 2.5 million clones; around nine tenths occur once, and the top ten carry roughly 0.14%. Adults of Caucasian background living in Nashville, Tennessee made up all donors. This clone occurred once. The specimen was naive CD4+ T cells sorted from blood. Indicated subset: CD45RA+ positively selected. The clonotype originates from a man between 18 and 35 years old in good health. The chain combines TRBV5-6 with TRBJ1-6; no clear D gene. The CDR3 sequence: CASSLVWVESPLHF. The CDR3 DNA reads as TGTGCCAGCAGCTTGGTCTGGGTAGAATCACCCCTCCACTTT.